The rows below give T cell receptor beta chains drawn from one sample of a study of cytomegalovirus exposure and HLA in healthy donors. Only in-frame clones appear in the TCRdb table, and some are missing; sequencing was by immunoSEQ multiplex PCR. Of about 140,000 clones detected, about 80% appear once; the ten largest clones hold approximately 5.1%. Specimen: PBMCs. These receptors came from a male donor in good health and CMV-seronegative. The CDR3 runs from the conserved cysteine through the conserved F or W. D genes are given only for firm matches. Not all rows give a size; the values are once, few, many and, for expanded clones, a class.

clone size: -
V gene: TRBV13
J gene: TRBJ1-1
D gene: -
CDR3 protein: CASSDYRETNTEAFF
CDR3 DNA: TGTGCCAGCAGCGACTACAGGGAGACGAACACTGAAGCTTTCTTT

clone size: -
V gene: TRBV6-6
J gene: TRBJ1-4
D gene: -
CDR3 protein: CASRAIGRGNEKLFF
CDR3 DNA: TGTGCCAGCAGGGCCATCGGACGGGGTAATGAAAAACTGTTTTTT

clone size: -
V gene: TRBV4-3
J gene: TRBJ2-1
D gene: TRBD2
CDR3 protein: CASSQAAGGYNEQFF
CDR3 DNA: TGCGCCAGCAGCCAAGCGGCGGGGGGTTACAATGAGCAGTTCTTC

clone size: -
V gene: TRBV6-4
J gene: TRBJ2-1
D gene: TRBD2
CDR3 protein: CASSRGGNEQFF
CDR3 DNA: TGTGCCAGCTCTCGGGGGGGGAATGAGCAGTTCTTC

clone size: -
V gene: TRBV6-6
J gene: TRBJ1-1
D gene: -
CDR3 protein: CASSLRQILRNTEAFF
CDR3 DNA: TGTGCCAGCAGTCTGAGACAGATACTTCGAAACACTGAAGCTTTCTTT

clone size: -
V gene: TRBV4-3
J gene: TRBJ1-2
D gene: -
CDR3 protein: CASSQEMFRASGYTF
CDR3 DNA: TGCGCCAGCAGCCAAGAAATGTTCAGGGCGAGTGGCTACACCTTC

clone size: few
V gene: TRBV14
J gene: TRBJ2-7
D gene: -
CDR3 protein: CASGDFYEQYF
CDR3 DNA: TGTGCCAGCGGGGACTTCTACGAGCAGTACTTC

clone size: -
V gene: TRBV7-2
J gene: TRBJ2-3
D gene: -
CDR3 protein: CASSLVGKADTQYF
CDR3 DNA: TGTGCCAGCAGCTTAGTGGGCAAGGCAGATACGCAGTATTTT

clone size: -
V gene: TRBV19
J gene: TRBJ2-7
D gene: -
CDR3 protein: CASRQTVSHYEQYF
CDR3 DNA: TGTGCCAGTAGACAGACGGTCTCCCACTACGAGCAGTACTTC

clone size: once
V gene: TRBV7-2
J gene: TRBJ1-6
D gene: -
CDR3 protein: CASSLAGGLNSPLHF
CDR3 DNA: TGTGCCAGCAGCTTAGCGGGTGGGCTTAATTCACCCCTCCACTTT

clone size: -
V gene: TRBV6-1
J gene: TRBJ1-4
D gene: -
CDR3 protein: CASRKQLATNEKLFF
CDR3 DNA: TGTGCCAGCAGAAAACAGCTTGCAACTAATGAAAAACTGTTTTTT

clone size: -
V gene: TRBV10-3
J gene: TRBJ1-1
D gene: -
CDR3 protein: CAISLGGRQGGTEAFF
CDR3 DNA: TGTGCCATCAGTCTAGGGGGACGCCAAGGGGGCACTGAAGCTTTCTTT

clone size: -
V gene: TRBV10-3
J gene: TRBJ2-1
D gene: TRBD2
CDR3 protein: CAISGTSGVGGSNEQFF
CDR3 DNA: TGTGCCATCAGCGGGACTAGCGGGGTGGGTGGTTCCAATGAGCAGTTCTTC

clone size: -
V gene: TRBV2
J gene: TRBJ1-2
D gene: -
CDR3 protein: CASSERTDLYGYTF
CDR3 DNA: TGTGCCAGCAGTGAAAGAACAGATCTCTATGGCTACACCTTC

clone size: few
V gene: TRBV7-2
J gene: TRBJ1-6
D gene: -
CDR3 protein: CASSLGGSPLHF
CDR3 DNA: TGTGCCAGCAGCTTGGGAGGGTCACCCCTCCACTTT

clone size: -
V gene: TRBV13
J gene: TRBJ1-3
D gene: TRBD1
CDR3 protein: CASSMTGSVAIYF
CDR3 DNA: TGTGCCAGCAGCATGACAGGGTCGGTGGCCATATATTTT

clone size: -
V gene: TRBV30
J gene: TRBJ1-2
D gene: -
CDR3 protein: CAWIGWGGLSDGYTF
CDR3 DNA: TGTGCCTGGATCGGCTGGGGGGGGCTGTCGGATGGCTACACCTTC

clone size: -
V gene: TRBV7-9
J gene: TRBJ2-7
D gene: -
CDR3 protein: CASSDRDKAYEQYF
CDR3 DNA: TGTGCCAGCAGCGACCGGGACAAAGCCTACGAGCAGTACTTC

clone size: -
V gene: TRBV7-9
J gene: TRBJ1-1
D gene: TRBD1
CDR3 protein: CSSNITGTGF
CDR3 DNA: TGTTCCAGCAACATCACCGGGACAGGGTTT

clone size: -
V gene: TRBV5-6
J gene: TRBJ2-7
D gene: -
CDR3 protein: CASSHSGYEQYF
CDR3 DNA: TGTGCCAGCAGCCACTCGGGATACGAGCAGTACTTC

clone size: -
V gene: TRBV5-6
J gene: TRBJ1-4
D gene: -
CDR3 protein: CASSLGRNNEKLFF
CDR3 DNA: TGTGCCAGCAGCTTGGGGCGGAATAATGAAAAACTGTTTTTT

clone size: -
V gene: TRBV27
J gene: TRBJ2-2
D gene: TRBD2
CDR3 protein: CASSFLAGTGELFF
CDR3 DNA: TGTGCCAGCAGTTTCCTAGCGGGCACCGGGGAGCTGTTTTTT

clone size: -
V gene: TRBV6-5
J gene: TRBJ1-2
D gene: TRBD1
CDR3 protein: CASRGTDYGYTF
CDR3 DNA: TGTGCCAGCAGGGGGACAGACTATGGCTACACCTTC

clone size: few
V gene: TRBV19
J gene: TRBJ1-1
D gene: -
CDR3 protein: CASSRGPGEMNTEAFF
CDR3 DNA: TGTGCCAGTAGTCGTGGACCCGGGGAAATGAACACTGAAGCTTTCTTT

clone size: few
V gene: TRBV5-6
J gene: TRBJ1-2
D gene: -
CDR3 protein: CASSRLVGEGAYGYTF
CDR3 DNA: TGTGCCAGCAGCCGCTTGGTGGGGGAGGGTGCCTATGGCTACACCTTC

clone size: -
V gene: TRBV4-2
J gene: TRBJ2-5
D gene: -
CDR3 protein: CASSQRGQETQYF
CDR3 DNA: TGTGCCAGCAGCCAACGGGGTCAAGAGACCCAGTACTTC

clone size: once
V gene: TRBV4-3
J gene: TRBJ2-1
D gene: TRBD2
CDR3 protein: CASSQGRLAGYDEQFF
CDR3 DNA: TGCGCCAGCAGCCAAGGGCGACTAGCGGGGTACGATGAGCAGTTCTTC

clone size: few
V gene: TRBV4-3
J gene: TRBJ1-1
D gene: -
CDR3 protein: CASSQGRDNTEAFF
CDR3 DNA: TGCGCCAGCAGCCAGGGGAGGGATAACACTGAAGCTTTCTTT

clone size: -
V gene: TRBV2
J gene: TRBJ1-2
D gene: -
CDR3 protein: CASSGTVNYGYTF
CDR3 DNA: TGTGCCAGCAGTGGGACAGTGAACTATGGCTACACCTTC

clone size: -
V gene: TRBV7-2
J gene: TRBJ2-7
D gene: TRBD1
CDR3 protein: CASSAGTGAEQYF
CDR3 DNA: TGTGCCAGCAGCGCCGGGACAGGGGCCGAGCAGTACTTC

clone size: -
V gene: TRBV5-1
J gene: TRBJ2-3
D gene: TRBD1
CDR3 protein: CASSFGQGVDTQYF
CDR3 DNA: TGCGCCAGCAGTTTCGGACAGGGGGTAGATACGCAGTATTTT

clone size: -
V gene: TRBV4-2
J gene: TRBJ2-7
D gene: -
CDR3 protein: CASSQDLGGPSDEQYF
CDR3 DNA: TGTGCCAGCAGCCAAGATCTGGGAGGCCCCTCAGACGAGCAGTACTTC

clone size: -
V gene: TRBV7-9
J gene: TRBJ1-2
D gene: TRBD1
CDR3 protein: CASSSRDSVIGDYGYTF
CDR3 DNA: TGTGCCAGCAGCTCGCGGGACAGCGTGATTGGGGACTATGGCTACACCTTC

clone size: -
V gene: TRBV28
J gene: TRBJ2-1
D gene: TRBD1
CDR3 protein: CASSLGDRDSNEQFF
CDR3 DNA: TGTGCCAGCAGTTTAGGGGACAGGGATTCCAATGAGCAGTTCTTC

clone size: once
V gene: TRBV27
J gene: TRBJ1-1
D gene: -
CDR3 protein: CASREGDTEAFF
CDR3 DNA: TGTGCCAGCAGGGAGGGAGACACTGAAGCTTTCTTT

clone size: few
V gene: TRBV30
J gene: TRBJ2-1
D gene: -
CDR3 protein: CAWSPLPGLYNEQFF
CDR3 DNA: TGTGCCTGGAGTCCCCTCCCCGGACTCTACAATGAGCAGTTCTTC

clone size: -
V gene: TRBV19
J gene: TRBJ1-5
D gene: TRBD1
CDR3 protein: CASRLDSDRVSNQPQHF
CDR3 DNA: TGTGCCAGTAGGTTAGATTCGGACAGGGTGAGCAATCAGCCCCAGCATTTT

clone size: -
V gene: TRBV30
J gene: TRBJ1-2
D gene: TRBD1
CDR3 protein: CAWNRDRAYGYTF
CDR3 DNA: TGTGCCTGGAACCGGGACAGGGCCTATGGCTACACCTTC

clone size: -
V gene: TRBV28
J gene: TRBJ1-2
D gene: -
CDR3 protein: CASSTSGHLGGYTF
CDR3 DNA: TGTGCCAGCAGTACCTCTGGGCATCTCGGCGGCTACACCTTC

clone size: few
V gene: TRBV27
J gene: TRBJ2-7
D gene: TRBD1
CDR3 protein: CASSRKGQSSYEQYF
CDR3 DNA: TGTGCCAGCAGCCGAAAGGGACAGAGCTCCTACGAGCAGTACTTC

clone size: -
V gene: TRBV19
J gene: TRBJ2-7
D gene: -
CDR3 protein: CASSIAGAGRYEQYF
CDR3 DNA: TGTGCCAGTAGTATAGCCGGCGCAGGCCGCTACGAGCAGTACTTC

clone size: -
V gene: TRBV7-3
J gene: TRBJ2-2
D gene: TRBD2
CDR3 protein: CASSLGGALTGELFF
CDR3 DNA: TGTGCCAGCAGCCTCGGGGGGGCCTTAACCGGGGAGCTGTTTTTT

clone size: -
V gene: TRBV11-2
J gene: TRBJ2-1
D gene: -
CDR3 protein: CASSSSLVGNEQFF
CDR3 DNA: TGTGCCAGCAGCTCATCACTAGTTGGCAATGAGCAGTTCTTC

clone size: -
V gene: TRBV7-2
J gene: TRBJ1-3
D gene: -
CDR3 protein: CASSLEQGRGNTIYF
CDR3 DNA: TGTGCCAGCAGCTTAGAACAAGGGAGAGGAAACACCATATATTTT

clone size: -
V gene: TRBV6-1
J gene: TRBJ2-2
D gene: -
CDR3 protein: CASSVQGRTGELFF
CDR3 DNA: TGTGCCAGCAGTGTACAGGGTAGAACCGGGGAGCTGTTTTTT

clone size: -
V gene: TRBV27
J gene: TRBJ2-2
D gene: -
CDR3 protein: CASRTRGGELFF
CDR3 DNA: TGTGCCAGCCGGACGCGGGGCGGGGAGCTGTTTTTT

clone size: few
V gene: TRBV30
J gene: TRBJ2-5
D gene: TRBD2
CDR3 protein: CAWSVQAGRGETQYF
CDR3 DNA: TGTGCCTGGAGTGTACAGGCGGGGAGGGGAGAGACCCAGTACTTC

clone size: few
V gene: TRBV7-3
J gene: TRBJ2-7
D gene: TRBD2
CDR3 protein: CASSQTSGAAYEQYF
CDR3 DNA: TGTGCCAGCAGCCAGACTAGCGGGGCAGCCTACGAGCAGTACTTC

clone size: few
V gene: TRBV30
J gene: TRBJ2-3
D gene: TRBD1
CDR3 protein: CAWSGWTGGNTDTQYF
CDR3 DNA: TGTGCCTGGAGTGGCTGGACAGGGGGCAACACAGATACGCAGTATTTT

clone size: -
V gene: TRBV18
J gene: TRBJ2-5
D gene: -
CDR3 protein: CASSPLGTFMTRETQYF
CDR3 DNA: TGTGCCAGCTCACCTCTTGGGACATTCATGACAAGGGAGACCCAGTACTTC

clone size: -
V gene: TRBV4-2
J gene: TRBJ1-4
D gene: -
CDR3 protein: CASSQDPGSLFF
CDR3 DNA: TGTGCCAGCAGCCAAGACCCGGGATCGTTGTTTTTT

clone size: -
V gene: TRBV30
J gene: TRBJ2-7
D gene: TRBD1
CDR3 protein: CAWRYGTGAFEQYF
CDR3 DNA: TGTGCCTGGAGGTACGGGACAGGGGCGTTCGAGCAGTACTTC